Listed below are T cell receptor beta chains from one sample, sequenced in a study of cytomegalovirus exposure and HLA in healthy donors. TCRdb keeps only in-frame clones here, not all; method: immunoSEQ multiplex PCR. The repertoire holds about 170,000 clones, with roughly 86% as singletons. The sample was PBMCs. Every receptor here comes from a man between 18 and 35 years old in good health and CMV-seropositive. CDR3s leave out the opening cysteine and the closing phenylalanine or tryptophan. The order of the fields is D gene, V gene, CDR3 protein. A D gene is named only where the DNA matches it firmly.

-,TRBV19,ASSIAGGEFVSNQPQH
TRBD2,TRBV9,ASSVGGGSYNEQF
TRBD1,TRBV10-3,AIRNWTGQGEQY
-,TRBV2,AFSQGPYNEQF
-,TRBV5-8,ASSLRGLGQPQH
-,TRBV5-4,ASSLEPGEYNEQF
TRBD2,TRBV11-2,ASSLAGGYNEQF
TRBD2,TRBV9,ASSTFSGGETDTQY
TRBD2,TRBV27,ASSSQLAGGPDEQY
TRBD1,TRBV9,ASSVATGASEAF
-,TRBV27,ASSLSRASHYNEQF
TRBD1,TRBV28,ASSFPSGTGDTGELF
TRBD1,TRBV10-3,ASGQGHSYGYT
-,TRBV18,ASQTTDFSEQY
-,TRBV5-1,ASSLLGENGEQY
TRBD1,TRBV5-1,ASRGGYTDTQY
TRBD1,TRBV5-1,ASSFRGPLNTGELF
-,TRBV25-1,ASSDRGSYYEQY
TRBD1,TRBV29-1,SVQGARGTEAF
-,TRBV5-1,ASSLEQGSGANVLT
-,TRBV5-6,ASSSRNRVNQPQH
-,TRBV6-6,ASQTGGLNEKLF
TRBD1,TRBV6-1,ASSLRQGEQPQH
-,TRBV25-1,ASSQAFRGYYEQY
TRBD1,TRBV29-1,SVDPADRGITDTQY
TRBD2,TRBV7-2,ASSFAAGGPTYEQY